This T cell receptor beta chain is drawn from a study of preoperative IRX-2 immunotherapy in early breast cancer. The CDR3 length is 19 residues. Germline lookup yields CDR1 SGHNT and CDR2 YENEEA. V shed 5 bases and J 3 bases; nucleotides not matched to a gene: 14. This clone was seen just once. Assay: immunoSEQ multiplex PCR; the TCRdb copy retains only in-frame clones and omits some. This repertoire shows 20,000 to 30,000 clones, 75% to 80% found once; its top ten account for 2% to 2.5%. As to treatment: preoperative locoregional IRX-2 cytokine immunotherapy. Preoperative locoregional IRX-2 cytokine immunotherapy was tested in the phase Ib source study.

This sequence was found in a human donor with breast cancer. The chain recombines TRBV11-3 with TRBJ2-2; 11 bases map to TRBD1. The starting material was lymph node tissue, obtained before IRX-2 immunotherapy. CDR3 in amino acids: CASSQRRDRGYGDTGELFF. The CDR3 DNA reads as TGTGCCAGCAGCCAACGCCGGGACAGGGGGTATGGGGACACCGGGGAGCTGTTTTTT.